Listed here is a single T cell receptor (beta chain). The data were taken from a study of blood T cell repertoires in COVID-19. Study-wide context: The United States, Italy and Spain supplied acute and convalescent COVID-19 samples.

With 0 bases removed from V and 4 bases from J, the gap between germline ends came to 8 bases. This CDR3 comprises 13 residues. Germline CDR1 SGDLS, CDR2 YYNGEE. Generated by immunoSEQ multiplex PCR, the TCRdb table keeps only in-frame clones and is missing some. Here the sample spans about 410,000 clones, more than 80% being singletons. The chain is built from TRBV9 and TRBJ2-7; no reliable D call. Sequencing was done on a sample of peripheral blood. This TCR derives from a woman younger than 45 with active or convalescent COVID-19. CDR3 residues: CASSVARSYEQYF. The CDR3 DNA reads TGTGCCAGCAGCGTAGCTCGTAGTTACGAGCAGTACTTC.